This TCR beta chain was captured by sequencing in a study of blood T cell repertoires in COVID-19. Trimming shortened V by 1 base and J by 3 bases, and 13 bases separated the two germline ends. The length of the CDR3 is 15 residues. Germline V gives CDR1 KGHSH, CDR2 LQKENI. Only in-frame clones appear in the TCRdb table, and some are missing; sequencing was by immunoSEQ multiplex PCR. The sample consists of about 200,000 clones, just over 85% of them appearing once. The study drew participants aged about 18 to 89 years from fewer than 30 US areas. Sequencing input: PBMCs or T cells enriched from blood (not recorded which). The genes are TRBV18 and TRBJ2-7, with TRBD2 as a possible D gene (6 bases). The sequence derives from a woman aged 40-49 years with acute COVID-19. CDR3 sequence reads: CASSPLRLGIYEQYF. Here the CDR3 DNA reads TGTGCCAGCTCACCACTGAGACTAGGGATCTACGAGCAGTACTTC.